The T cell receptor beta chain under discussion was sequenced for a study of T cell responses to AZD1222 COVID-19 vaccine. CDR3 length equals 14 residues. From germline, CDR1 is SEHNR and CDR2 FQNEAQ (reference sequence). The V segment lost 5 bases and the J segment 3 bases; nucleotides outside the gene matches: 6. Assay used: immunoSEQ multiplex PCR; TCRdb lists only in-frame clones, some missing. The sample has 95,000 to 130,000 clones; 85% to 95% are singletons. Study observations and caveats: Without day 14 samples, only post-peak T cell repertoires were studied. In a largely white British group with more females than males, clonal diversity was possibly underestimated. Only six people who got AZD1222 tested seropositive at baseline.

Regarding this clone: Its target is unknown.

The receptor was derived from an adult in good health. The J gene is TRBJ1-2, the V gene TRBV7-9; 7 bases map to TRBD1. Sequencing used peripheral blood, obtained on day 0 of AZD1222 vaccination. CDR3 amino acids: CASSRLGTDYGYTF. For the CDR3, the DNA is TGTGCCAGCAGCCGCCTGGGGACAGACTATGGCTACACCTTC. Based on the CDR3 plus reference TRBV7-9 and TRBJ1-2, the full variable domain is DTGVSQNPRHKITKRGQNVTFRCDPISEHNRLYWYRQTLGQGPEFLTYFQNEAQLEKSRLLSDRFSAERPKGSFSTLEIQRTEQGDSAMYLCASSRLGTDYGYTFGSGTRLTVV.